The 9 T cell receptor beta chains below all came from one sample that was sequenced in a study of T-cell memory formation after mild COVID-19. TCRdb independently ran MiXCR on the 5' RACE reads; one entry per CDR3 protein. The data show under 700,000 distinct CDR3 sequences, roughly 22% seen once. Sample: PBMCs or a T cell subset sorted from them (not recorded which). These receptors all stem from an adult woman who had mild COVID-19 (a few samples of this study predate the infection). Cell type and time point are not known.

The V gene is TRBV3-1, the J gene TRBJ2-2; D gene ambiguous. Germline CDR1 and CDR2: LGHDT and YNNKEL (reference sequence). This CDR3 comprises 14 residues. The germline V and J ends were trimmed by 1 base and 2 bases, with 5 bases remaining between them. The CDR3 region has the DNA TGTGCCAGCAGCCAAGCGGTAAACACCGGGGAGCTGTTTTTT. Protein sequence: CASSQAVNTGELFF.

This clonotype was seen at least ten times. V and J are TRBV18 and TRBJ2-1, with 13 bases that match TRBD2. With 3 bases clipped from V and 6 bases from J, the junction kept 2 bases outside the gene matches. The CDR3 loop spans 15 amino acids. Germline CDR1 KGHSH, CDR2 LQKENI. The CDR3 bases are TGTGCCAGCTCACCGGGACTAGCGGGACGCAATGAGCAGTTCTTC. Protein sequence: CASSPGLAGRNEQFF.

This clonotype came up a few times. V gene TRBV7-3 combines with J gene TRBJ1-2; perhaps TRBD1 as D (6 bases). In germline, CDR1 is SGHTA, CDR2 FQGTGA. V lost 3 bases to trimming and J lost 7 bases, with 18 bases between them. The CDR3 is 15 residues long. CDR3 bases: TGTGCCAGCAGCTTCAACAGCAGGGGAGGCGGTGGCTACACCTTC. Translating gives CASSFNSRGGGGYTF.

This clonotype was counted ten times or more. J is TRBJ2-5 and V is TRBV20-1, with a tentative D call TRBD2 (6 bases). This CDR3 spans 15 amino acids. V gave up 0 bases and J gave up 7 bases, with 18 bases separating them. Germline loops: CDR1 DFQATT, CDR2 SNEGSKA (reference sequence). The CDR3 region is CSARDGRAGRRTQYF. The CDR3 DNA is TGCAGTGCTAGAGATGGGCGAGCGGGCCGGCGGACCCAGTACTTC.

This rearrangement joins TRBV4-2 to TRBJ2-3; D is perhaps TRBD1 (6 bases). Germline lookup yields CDR1 LGHNA and CDR2 YNFKEQ. The CDR3 covers 17 residues. Trimming removed 0 bases from V and 2 bases from J, with 15 bases in between. CDR3 sequence reads: CASSQDALRGPTDTQYF. CDR3 DNA sequence: TGTGCCAGCAGCCAAGATGCCCTCAGGGGCCCCACAGATACGCAGTATTTT.

This clonotype has only a few counts. CDR3 amino acids: CASSPRLSSGGANEQFF. CDR3 nucleotide sequence: TGTGCCAGCAGCCCAAGGCTCTCCAGCGGGGGGGCGAATGAGCAGTTCTTC. The chain combines TRBV9 with TRBJ2-1; the match to TRBD2 covers 10 bases. Trimming removed 4 bases from V and 7 bases from J; junction bases left unmatched: 14. This CDR3 is built from 17 residues. CDR1 is SGDLS and CDR2 is YYNGEE in the germline V gene.

This chain connects TRBV7-2 to TRBJ1-2, with D perhaps matching TRBD1 (5 bases). Germline V CDR1 and CDR2: SGHTA, FQGNSA. Trimming stripped 4 bases from V and 3 bases from J, with 9 bases between. The CDR3 runs 13 residues. CDR3 amino acids: CASSSGRYYGYTF. CDR3 coding DNA: TGTGCCAGCAGCTCGGGACGGTACTATGGCTACACCTTC.

This clonotype was seen more than once but under ten times. The V gene is TRBV28, the J gene TRBJ2-1, with D perhaps assigned TRBD1 or TRBD2 (6 bases each). Germline V gives CDR1 MDHEN, CDR2 SYDVKM. V was shortened by 6 bases and J by 5 bases, with 17 bases between the two germline ends. The CDR3 is 15 residues long. The CDR3 nucleotides are TGTGCCAGCAGAGCGATGGGACGGGGGCACAATGAGCAGTTCTTC. Protein: CASRAMGRGHNEQFF.

Only a few counts were recorded for this clonotype. The chain is built from TRBV24-1 and TRBJ2-7; no firm D call. Per the germline V gene, CDR1 is KGHDR and CDR2 is SFDVKD. V lost 7 bases, J lost 5 bases, and 11 bases lay in between. CDR3 length: 12 amino acids. The CDR3 DNA is TGTGCCACCAGCTACGACGGGCACGAGCAGTACTTC. This translates into CATSYDGHEQYF.